A single sample is the source of the 27 T cell receptor beta chains below, sequenced in a study of T cells in localized non-small cell lung cancer. Measured with immunoSEQ multiplex PCR; TCRdb has only the in-frame clones, and not every one. The data hold about 59,000 clones, with roughly 89% observed a single time. The sample here was peripheral blood, taken before any cancer treatment. The receptors stem from a man aged 35-75 years with stage I squamous cell lung carcinoma.

CDR3 sequence: CASSSTEGYEQYF. The CDR3 DNA is TGTGCCAGCAGCTCGACAGAGGGTTACGAGCAGTACTTC. This chain joins TRBV7-2 and TRBJ2-7, with D possibly being TRBD1 or TRBD2 (5 bases each). The germline gives CDR1 SGHTA, CDR2 FQGNSA. V lost 4 bases to trimming and J lost 4 bases, with 11 bases between them. This CDR3 is 13 amino acids long.

The V call is TRBV30, the J call TRBJ2-1; D might be TRBD2 (6 bases). This CDR3 is built from 15 residues. CDR1 GTSNPN and CDR2 SVGIG come from the germline V gene (reference sequence). The V and J ends lost 2 bases and 2 bases respectively, with 13 bases between them. The CDR3 here is CAWSPRDFPYNEQFF. As DNA, the CDR3 is TGTGCCTGGAGTCCCCGGGACTTTCCCTACAATGAGCAGTTCTTC.

V and J are TRBV2 and TRBJ2-7; TRBD2 aligns across 9 bases. The V and J ends lost 1 base and 3 bases, in that order; junction bases with no gene match: 4. The germline CDR1 and CDR2 sequences are SNHLY and FYNNEI. The CDR3 totals 15 residues. Here the CDR3 reads CASSEEGGRVYEQYF. The CDR3 DNA reads TGTGCCAGCAGTGAAGAGGGCGGGAGGGTCTACGAGCAGTACTTC.

This chain uses TRBV6-6 with TRBJ1-1; 11 bases match TRBD1. Germline-derived CDR1 and CDR2 are MNHNY and SVGAGI (reference sequence). After removal of 5 bases from V and 4 bases from J, the junction contained 6 bases not matched to a gene. The CDR3 has 15 residues. In nucleotides, the CDR3 is TGTGCCAGCAGTCTCCGGGACAGGGGGATCACTGAAGCTTTCTTT. Protein sequence: CASSLRDRGITEAFF.

Concerning this clone: This sample also contains other DNA sequences that code for the same CDR3. V usage is TRBV7-9 and J usage is TRBJ2-3; no clear D. CDR1 is SEHNR, CDR2 FQNEAQ, per germline (reference sequence). The CDR3 totals 12 residues. Trimming took 3 bases from V and 1 from J, leaving 2 bases between them. The DNA for the CDR3 is TGTGCCAGCAGCTTCGGCACAGATACGCAGTATTTT. Encoded protein: CASSFGTDTQYF.

This clone was seen just once. The chain combines TRBV4-2 with TRBJ2-1; 9 positions match TRBD1. The CDR3 is made up of 15 amino acids. Trimming cost V 1 base and J 5 bases; bases outside gene matches: 3. Per germline, CDR1 LGHNA and CDR2 YNFKEQ. The CDR3 DNA reads TGTGCCAGCAGCCAAGGGACAGGGGACCACAATGAGCAGTTCTTC. Translated: CASSQGTGDHNEQFF.

This chain connects TRBV9 to TRBJ2-2; no reliable D call. This CDR3 region has 14 residues. V lost 1 base and J 5 bases, leaving 9 bases between the germline ends. In germline, CDR1 is SGDLS, CDR2 YYNGEE. The CDR3 loop is CASSVQDETGELFF. The DNA for the CDR3 is TGTGCCAGCAGCGTACAGGACGAGACCGGGGAGCTGTTTTTT.

The CDR3 region is CASSLGRSSGREETQYF. In DNA, the CDR3 is TGTGCCAGCAGCTTAGGGAGATCCAGCGGGAGGGAAGAGACCCAGTACTTC. The chain is built from TRBV7-2 and TRBJ2-5; 10 nucleotides align to TRBD2. Germline loops: CDR1 SGHTA, CDR2 FQGNSA. The CDR3 consists of 17 residues. V lost 1 base to trimming and J lost 3 bases; unmatched junction nucleotides: 8. Variable domain in full (rest from reference TRBV7-2 and TRBJ2-5): GAGVSQSPSNKVTEKGKDVELRCDPISGHTALYWYRQSLGQGLEFLIYFQGNSAPDKSGLPSDRFSAERTGGSVSTLTIQRTQQEDSAVYLCASSLGRSSGREETQYFGPGTRLLVL.

Written as DNA, the CDR3 is TGTGCCAGCAGCCAAGACGCGCAGGGGACTAACTATGGCTACACCTTC. Translating it yields CASSQDAQGTNYGYTF. The chain combines TRBV14 with TRBJ1-2, with D possibly TRBD1 on 6 matching bases. This CDR3 has 16 residues. The germline CDR1 and CDR2 sequences are SGHDN and FVKESK. V shed 0 bases and J shed 0 bases, with 11 bases lying between them. Using reference TRBV14 and TRBJ1-2 for the parts outside the CDR3, the full variable domain is EAGVTQFPSHSVIEKGQTVTLRCDPISGHDNLYWYRRVMGKEIKFLLHFVKESKQDESGMPNNRFLAERTGGTYSTLKVQPAELEDSGVYFCASSQDAQGTNYGYTFGSGTRLTVV.

The chain links TRBV19 to TRBJ1-4; D unresolved. Germline CDR1 and CDR2: LNHDA and SQIVND (reference sequence). The CDR3 is made up of 14 amino acids. V was pared by 5 bases and J by 4 bases, with 11 bases between. CDR3 in amino acids: CASSVFGGNEKLFF. Here the CDR3 DNA reads TGTGCCAGTAGTGTATTCGGAGGTAATGAAAAACTGTTTTTT.

This sequence joins TRBV29-1 and TRBJ2-7; D possibly corresponds to TRBD2 (5 bases). CDR3 length: 17 residues. Germline CDR1 reads SQVTM; CDR2 reads ANQGSEA. Trimming pared 5 bases from V and 3 bases from J, leaving 26 bases between. The CDR3 DNA reads TGCAGCGTTTGGACTGAGCCTAATGTGGGAAATATCTACGAGCAGTACTTC. Translating it yields CSVWTEPNVGNIYEQYF.

The V and J genes are TRBV6-1 and TRBJ1-2; TRBD1 matches at 9 bases. The CDR3 totals 16 residues. V was clipped by 2 bases and J by 6 bases; unmatched bases: 10. Germline V gene data show CDR1 as MNHNS and CDR2 as SASEGT. The CDR3 loop is CASSELGQGKIDGYTF. The CDR3 coding sequence is TGTGCCAGCAGTGAATTGGGACAGGGAAAAATCGATGGCTACACCTTC.

This clone was seen just once. The rearrangement joins TRBV6-5 to TRBJ2-3, with D perhaps TRBD1 (5 bases). The CDR3 covers 14 residues. Germline V gene lookup returns CDR1 MNHEY and CDR2 SVGAGI. With 0 bases removed from V and 4 bases from J, the gap between germline ends came to 8 bases. For the CDR3, the DNA is TGTGCCAGCAGTTACTCCAGGGCGGCAGATACGCAGTATTTT. Protein product: CASSYSRAADTQYF.

This chain links TRBV28 with TRBJ2-7, with 7 positions matching TRBD1. The CDR3 sequence is 12 residues long. Germline V gives CDR1 MDHEN, CDR2 SYDVKM. The V segment lost 7 bases and the J segment 2 bases; nucleotides outside the gene matches: 2. The CDR3 DNA sequence: TGTGCCAGCAAGGGGGCGCCCTACGAGCAGTACTTC. Its translation: CASKGAPYEQYF.

A word on this clone: Different DNA sequences within this sample yield the same CDR3. CDR3: CASRGGSNQPQHF. As DNA, the CDR3 is TGTGCCAGCCGGGGGGGAAGCAATCAGCCCCAGCATTTT. The chain employs TRBV6-1 and TRBJ1-5; weak D call: TRBD1 (5 bases). This CDR3 spans 13 amino acids. CDR1 is MNHNS and CDR2 is SASEGT in the germline V gene. The V gene lost 8 bases and the J gene lost 1 base, with 9 bases spanning the gap.

Here the CDR3 DNA reads TGCGCCAGCAGCGACCTAAAACTAGCGGGAGGTTTAAGTGAGCAGTTCTTC. Translating it yields CASSDLKLAGGLSEQFF. The chain links TRBV5-1 to TRBJ2-1, with 12 bases matching TRBD2. Germline CDR1 and CDR2: SGHRS and YFSETQ. With 4 bases clipped from V and 9 bases from J, the junction kept 14 bases outside the gene matches. This CDR3 comprises 17 residues.

The table lists this clone with a few counts. The CDR3 spells CASSLGLAFRRTDTQYF. The CDR3 nucleotides are TGTGCCAGTAGTCTGGGTCTAGCCTTCAGGAGGACAGATACGCAGTATTTT. The V gene is TRBV19, the J gene TRBJ2-3; TRBD2 is a possible D gene (5 bases). The germline V gene encodes CDR1 LNHDA and CDR2 SQIVND (reference sequence). The CDR3 covers 17 residues. The V and J ends lost 5 bases and 3 bases respectively, with 21 bases between them.

The gene calls are TRBV28 and TRBJ2-6; D may correspond to TRBD1 or TRBD2 (6 bases each). There are 14 residues in the CDR3. With 6 bases removed from V and 6 bases from J, the gap between germline ends came to 12 bases. Germline assignment: CDR1 MDHEN and CDR2 SYDVKM. The CDR3 here is CASRGGQQANVLTF. CDR3 DNA sequence: TGTGCCAGCAGGGGGGGCCAGCAGGCCAACGTCCTGACTTTC.

The J gene is TRBJ2-7, the V gene TRBV23-1; TRBD1 matches 8 bases. Being an ORF, TRBV23-1 has a function that is uncertain. The CDR3 has 20 amino acids. Germline trimming cut 0 bases from V and 3 bases from J; bases unmatched to any gene: 19. CDR3 DNA: TGCGCCAGCAGTCAATCAAGACCCTCCCCTCAGGGGGCGATTTTCTACGAGCAGTACTTC. Protein sequence: CASSQSRPSPQGAIFYEQYF.

The rearrangement joins TRBV11-2 to TRBJ2-1, with D possibly matching TRBD2 (6 bases). The V and J ends lost 0 bases and 6 bases respectively, with 9 bases between them. This CDR3 has 14 amino acids. Germline CDR1 SGHAT, CDR2 FQNNGV. The DNA of the CDR3 is TGTGCCAGCAGCTTAGATCGACTAGTCAATGAGCAGTTCTTC. Amino acids: CASSLDRLVNEQFF.

The V and J genes are TRBV5-8 and TRBJ1-2; 8 nucleotides agree with TRBD1. The germline CDR1 and CDR2 sequences are SGHTS and YDEGEE. The CDR3 loop spans 17 amino acids. V shed 9 bases, J shed 2 bases, and the junction held 18 bases outside the gene matches. CDR3 bases: TGTGCCAACCCCAATGGTCGGGGGACAGGTCCGAACTATGGCTACACCTTC. Encoded protein: CANPNGRGTGPNYGYTF.

This chain uses TRBV9 with TRBJ2-3, with a weak D call TRBD1 (7 bases). The CDR3 is made up of 16 amino acids. Deletions cut 6 bases from V and 3 bases from J, with 20 bases between. Germline V gives CDR1 SGDLS, CDR2 YYNGEE. CDR3 bases: TGTGCCAGCAACTCTAGAGGAGGGGGCGGGACAGATACGCAGTATTTT. Protein: CASNSRGGGGTDTQYF.

J is TRBJ2-7 and V is TRBV2; perhaps TRBD1 as D (9 bases). Germline assignment: CDR1 SNHLY and CDR2 FYNNEI. V was clipped by 10 bases and J by 11 bases, with 27 bases between them. This CDR3 comprises 14 residues. In DNA, the CDR3 is TGTGCCACCTCGGGGGGGGACAGGGTCTCGCGCAAGTACTTC. Amino acid sequence: CATSGGDRVSRKYF.

This chain joins TRBV5-1 and TRBJ2-1; D ambiguous. V was shortened by 0 bases and J by 10 bases, with 17 bases between the two germline ends. This CDR3 comprises 15 residues. Per the germline V gene, CDR1 is SGHRS and CDR2 is YFSETQ. The CDR3 is CASSLGQLTSPEQFF. CDR3 DNA: TGCGCCAGCAGCTTGGGCCAGCTGACAAGCCCCGAGCAGTTCTTC.

In this sample, this clone turned up once. V and J are TRBV10-1 and TRBJ2-2, with 8 nucleotides matching TRBD1. The germline gives CDR1 WNHNN, CDR2 SYGVQD (reference sequence). CDR3 length: 14 amino acids. V lost 5 bases to trimming and J lost 6 bases; unmatched junction nucleotides: 5. In DNA, the CDR3 is TGCGCCAGCAGTCCGGGACAGGATGCCGGGGAGCTGTTTTTT. This encodes CASSPGQDAGELFF.

The chain is built from TRBV6-5 and TRBJ1-5; D call uncertain. The length of the CDR3 is 13 residues. V was pared by 10 bases and J by 5 bases, with 15 bases between. Per the germline V gene, CDR1 is MNHEY and CDR2 is SVGAGI. CDR3 sequence: CAIGDGLYQPQHF. DNA for the CDR3: TGTGCCATAGGTGATGGGCTTTATCAGCCCCAGCATTTT.

J is TRBJ2-2 and V is TRBV5-1; D uncertain. Trimming cost V 4 bases and J 0 bases, with 10 bases left between them. Germline CDR1 reads SGHRS; CDR2 reads YFSETQ. The CDR3 is made up of 15 amino acids. DNA for the CDR3: TGCGCCAGCAGCGACTCCTCCGCGAACACCGGGGAGCTGTTTTTT. Translated: CASSDSSANTGELFF. The full variable domain, in which reference TRBV5-1 and TRBJ2-2 provide the parts outside the CDR3, is KAGVTQTPRYLIKTRGQQVTLSCSPISGHRSVSWYQQTPGQGLQFLFEYFSETQRNKGNFPGRFSGRQFSNSRSEMNVSTLELGDSALYLCASSDSSANTGELFFGEGSRLTVL.